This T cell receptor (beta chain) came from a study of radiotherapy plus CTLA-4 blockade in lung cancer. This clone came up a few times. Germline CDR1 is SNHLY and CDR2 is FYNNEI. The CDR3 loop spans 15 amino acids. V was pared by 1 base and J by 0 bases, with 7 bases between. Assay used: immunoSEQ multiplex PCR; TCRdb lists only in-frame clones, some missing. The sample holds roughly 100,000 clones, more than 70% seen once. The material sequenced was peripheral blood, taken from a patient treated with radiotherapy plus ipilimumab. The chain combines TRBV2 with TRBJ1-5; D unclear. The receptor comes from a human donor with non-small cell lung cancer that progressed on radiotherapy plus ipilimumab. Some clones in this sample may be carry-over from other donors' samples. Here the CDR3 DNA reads TGTGCCAGCAGTGAAGGTGTGGGTAGCAATCAGCCCCAGCATTTT. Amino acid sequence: CASSEGVGSNQPQHF.